Shown below are 28 T cell receptor beta chains from a single sample sequenced in a study of blood T cell repertoires in COVID-19. Using immunoSEQ multiplex PCR, the repertoire was profiled, and TCRdb retains in-frame clones only, with some absent. Altogether some 250,000 clones are present, approximately 85% being singletons, with the ten largest covering over 10%. Material for sequencing was peripheral blood. The receptors here all came from a woman aged 55-69 years with active or convalescent COVID-19.

With respect to this clone: Different DNA sequences within this sample yield the same CDR3. The chain employs TRBV6-5 and TRBJ2-7, with a tentative D call TRBD2 (5 bases). Germline CDR1 is MNHEY and CDR2 is SVGAGI. Trimming removed 0 bases from V and 0 bases from J, with 6 bases in between. This CDR3 has 14 residues. This CDR3 reads CASSYSRDSYEQYF. The CDR3 bases are TGTGCCAGCAGTTACTCGAGGGACTCCTACGAGCAGTACTTC.

This chain connects TRBV4-1 to TRBJ1-2, with 9 bases matching TRBD1. Trimming at V came to 4 bases and at J to 5 bases, leaving 11 bases not matched to a gene. This CDR3 comprises 16 residues. Germline V gene data show CDR1 as MGHRA and CDR2 as YSYEKL. CDR3: CASSPTGGPGVYGYTF. The CDR3, as DNA: TGCGCCAGCAGCCCAACAGGGGGCCCCGGAGTTTATGGCTACACCTTC.

Concerning this clone itself: Other DNA sequences in this sample translate to the same CDR3. This chain connects TRBV18 to TRBJ2-7; D uncertain. CDR1 and CDR2 from the germline V gene are KGHSH and LQKENI. The CDR3 runs to 12 residues. V was cut by 2 bases and J by 3 bases, with 5 bases left in between. CDR3 coding DNA: TGTGCCAGCTCACCAGGCGGCTACGAGCAGTACTTC. Its translation: CASSPGGYEQYF.

This sequence joins TRBV15 and TRBJ2-7; D possibly corresponds to TRBD2 (5 bases). Trimming shortened V by 1 base and J by 3 bases, and 7 bases separated the two germline ends. The CDR3 runs to 13 residues. Germline CDR1 LNHNV, CDR2 YYDKDF (reference sequence). In DNA, the CDR3 is TGTGCCACCAGCAGAGGACGGGACTACGAGCAGTACTTC. It codes for CATSRGRDYEQYF.

Points on this clone: Other nucleotide sequences from this sample produce the same CDR3. The J gene is TRBJ1-2, the V gene TRBV6-2 or TRBV6-3; TRBD1 might be the D (5 bases). Germline CDR1 and CDR2: MNHEY and SVGEGT. V was cut by 0 bases and J by 6 bases, with 11 bases left in between. The CDR3 totals 14 residues. CDR3: CASSYSGRGHGYTF. DNA for the CDR3: TGTGCCAGCAGTTACTCGGGGAGGGGACATGGCTACACCTTC.

This clone was counted once. The rearrangement uses TRBV18 and TRBJ1-2; possibly TRBD1 for D (6 bases). V was trimmed by 5 bases and J by 4 bases, leaving 20 bases between them. This CDR3 region has 16 residues. CDR1 is KGHSH and CDR2 is LQKENI in the germline V gene. This CDR3 reads CASSSSGRGRGYGYTF. The CDR3 DNA reads TGTGCCAGCTCATCTTCCGGCAGGGGACGGGGCTATGGCTACACCTTC.

The V and J genes are TRBV2 and TRBJ2-5; the match to TRBD1 covers 8 bases. The germline CDR1 and CDR2 sequences are SNHLY and FYNNEI. The CDR3 runs 15 residues. With V trimmed by 3 bases and J by 5 bases, 8 bases remained unmatched. CDR3 DNA sequence: TGTGCCAGCAGTGACCCGGCAGGGGGCGCGGAGACCCAGTACTTC. Translated: CASSDPAGGAETQYF.

This clone was counted once. V gene TRBV9 combines with J gene TRBJ1-6; TRBD1 matches at 7 bases. This CDR3 region has 17 residues. Trimming removed 3 bases from V and 0 bases from J; junction bases left unmatched: 6. Germline V gene data show CDR1 as SGDLS and CDR2 as YYNGEE. As DNA, the CDR3 is TGTGCCAGCAGCGGGACAGGCCTGGACTCCTATAATTCACCCCTCCACTTT. This translates into CASSGTGLDSYNSPLHF. The whole variable domain, filled in from reference TRBV9 and TRBJ1-6, reads DSGVTQTPKHLITATGQRVTLRCSPRSGDLSVYWYQQSLDQGLQFLIQYYNGEERAKGNILERFSAQQFPDLHSELNLSSLELGDSALYFCASSGTGLDSYNSPLHFGNGTRLTVT.

The chain joins TRBV6-5 to TRBJ1-5, with TRBD1 identical over 7 bases. The CDR3 spans 14 residues. Trimming removed 6 bases from V and 4 bases from J; junction bases left unmatched: 6. Germline V lookup: CDR1 MNHEY, CDR2 SVGAGI. CDR3 sequence reads: CASRSNRGNQPQHF. The CDR3 DNA reads as TGTGCCAGCAGATCCAACAGGGGTAATCAGCCCCAGCATTTT.

The chain carries TRBV7-9 and TRBJ1-2; D call uncertain. This CDR3 is built from 11 residues. Germline loops: CDR1 SEHNR, CDR2 FQNEAQ (reference sequence). Trimming shortened V by 4 bases and J by 8 bases, and 8 bases separated the two germline ends. The CDR3 here is CASSSREGYTF. DNA of the CDR3: TGTGCCAGCAGCTCTCGGGAGGGCTACACCTTC.

Only one count was recorded for this clone. The rearrangement uses TRBV11-3 and TRBJ2-7; tentatively, D is TRBD2 (6 bases). V was cut by 5 bases and J by 0 bases, with 11 bases left in between. The CDR3 has 14 amino acids. Germline V CDR1 and CDR2: SGHNT, YENEEA. The CDR3 DNA follows: TGTGCCAGCAGCCCGGGACTGAGCTCCTACGAGCAGTACTTC. It translates to CASSPGLSSYEQYF.

This clone was seen a single time. The rearrangement joins TRBV10-3 to TRBJ1-1; possibly TRBD1 for D (5 bases). Germline values: CDR1 ENHRY, CDR2 SYGVKD. With 6 bases removed from V and 11 bases from J, the gap between germline ends came to 22 bases. This CDR3 is built from 14 residues. This CDR3 reads CAISPGQPSGGAFF. The CDR3 coding sequence is TGTGCCATCAGCCCAGGGCAGCCCTCTGGAGGGGCTTTCTTT.

The gene calls are TRBV6-5 and TRBJ1-1; weak D call: TRBD1 (5 bases). The V end was cut by 6 bases, the J end by 4 bases, with 18 bases between. This CDR3 has 15 residues. Germline loops: CDR1 MNHEY, CDR2 SVGAGI. The CDR3 coding sequence is TGTGCCAGCAGGCCCTGGTTGGTGGGGCGCACTGAAGCTTTCTTT. Its protein is CASRPWLVGRTEAFF.

The rearrangement uses TRBV5-1 and TRBJ1-1; 12 nucleotides match TRBD1. The CDR3 contains 16 residues. Germline assignment: CDR1 SGHRS and CDR2 YFSETQ. Germline trimming cut 4 bases from V and 5 bases from J; bases unmatched to any gene: 9. The CDR3 protein is CASSPGTGGAWTEAFF. The CDR3 nucleotides read TGCGCCAGCAGCCCCGGGACAGGGGGCGCGTGGACTGAAGCTTTCTTT.

The gene calls are TRBV5-1 and TRBJ2-5; 8 bases are a match to TRBD2. Germline V gene lookup returns CDR1 SGHRS and CDR2 YFSETQ. This CDR3 has 14 residues. The V gene end was trimmed by 7 bases and the J gene end by 1 base; junction bases not matched to a gene: 6. CDR3 residues: CASEASGLQETQYF. CDR3 DNA: TGCGCCAGCGAGGCTAGCGGGCTCCAAGAGACCCAGTACTTC.

The chain links TRBV9 to TRBJ1-2; 12 bases agree with TRBD1. The CDR3 contains 16 residues. In germline, CDR1 is SGDLS, CDR2 YYNGEE. V was pared by 3 bases and J by 8 bases, with 11 bases of the junction left unmatched. CDR3 coding DNA: TGTGCCAGCAGCGCCCGCCCCGGGACAGGGGGCGAAGGCTACACCTTC. Its translation: CASSARPGTGGEGYTF.

The genes are TRBV2 and TRBJ2-7; 8 nucleotides line up with TRBD1. Trimming took 10 bases from V and 2 from J; bases not matched to a gene: 4. This CDR3 is 12 amino acids long. Looked up from germline, CDR1 is SNHLY and CDR2 is FYNNEI. The DNA for the CDR3 is TGTGCCACGGGACAGGCTACCTACGAGCAGTACTTC. Translated, it gives CATGQATYEQYF.

V is TRBV2 and J is TRBJ1-5; TRBD1 might be the D (5 bases). The V gene lost 4 bases and the J gene lost 4 bases, with 14 bases spanning the gap. CDR1 SNHLY and CDR2 FYNNEI come from the germline V gene. The CDR3 is made up of 15 amino acids. Here the CDR3 reads CASSGTNGVNQPQHF. DNA of the CDR3: TGTGCCAGCAGTGGGACAAATGGGGTGAATCAGCCCCAGCATTTT.

J is TRBJ2-7 and V is TRBV18; D is possibly TRBD1 (6 bases). CDR1 and CDR2 (germline): KGHSH, LQKENI. This CDR3 is built from 16 residues. Trimming pared 2 bases from V and 2 bases from J, leaving 16 bases between. The CDR3 is CASSPNEVQGPYEQYF. DNA of the CDR3: TGTGCCAGCTCACCAAACGAAGTCCAGGGGCCCTACGAGCAGTACTTC.

This rearrangement joins TRBV19 to TRBJ1-1; 9 bases match TRBD1. Germline V gene data show CDR1 as LNHDA and CDR2 as SQIVND (reference sequence). This CDR3 contains 17 residues. V shed 5 bases, J shed 1 base, and the junction held 11 bases outside the gene matches. CDR3 DNA sequence: TGTGCCAGTAGTCAAGAAAACAGGGGGCGTTGGAACACTGAAGCTTTCTTT. This codes for CASSQENRGRWNTEAFF.

J is TRBJ2-1 and V is TRBV30; perhaps TRBD2 as D (6 bases). Between the trimmed V and J ends, which lost 3 bases and 8 bases, there was a span of 11 bases. Looked up from germline, CDR1 is GTSNPN and CDR2 is SVGIG (reference sequence). This CDR3 is 12 amino acids long. CDR3 residues: CAWSGGRDEQFF. In DNA, the CDR3 is TGTGCCTGGAGCGGAGGGCGGGATGAGCAGTTCTTC.

In this sample, this clone turned up once. The chain employs TRBV18 and TRBJ1-2; TRBD1 is a possible D gene (6 bases). This CDR3 is 14 amino acids long. In germline, CDR1 is KGHSH, CDR2 LQKENI. Trimming removed 3 bases from V and 2 bases from J, with 10 bases in between. The CDR3 region is CASSPWTANYGYTF. The CDR3 DNA follows: TGTGCCAGCTCACCTTGGACAGCGAACTATGGCTACACCTTC.

The V gene is TRBV6-5, the J gene TRBJ2-6; D remains unclear. Germline values: CDR1 MNHEY, CDR2 SVGAGI. Trimming cost V 5 bases and J 5 bases, with 13 bases left between them. The CDR3 totals 15 residues. The CDR3 DNA follows: TGTGCCAGCAGTCACCCAGGTCGGAGGGCCAACGTCCTGACTTTC. This codes for CASSHPGRRANVLTF.

V usage is TRBV29-1 and J usage is TRBJ2-1; TRBD2 aligns across 9 bases. The length of the CDR3 is 16 residues. CDR1 SQVTM and CDR2 ANQGSEA come from the germline V gene. With V trimmed by 4 bases and J by 0 bases, 7 bases remained unmatched. The CDR3, as DNA: TGCAGCGTTGTGCCACTAGCGGGCGTCTCCTACAATGAGCAGTTCTTC. Translation: CSVVPLAGVSYNEQFF.

The rearrangement links TRBV9 to TRBJ1-1; tentatively, D is TRBD1 (6 bases). V was shortened by 4 bases and J by 6 bases, with 16 bases between the two germline ends. Germline loops: CDR1 SGDLS, CDR2 YYNGEE. The CDR3 runs to 14 residues. The CDR3 spells CASSSSQGWAEAFF. The CDR3 DNA sequence: TGTGCCAGCAGCTCAAGTCAGGGGTGGGCTGAAGCTTTCTTT.

The chain combines TRBV18 with TRBJ1-2, with D perhaps TRBD1 (6 bases). The CDR3 is 15 residues long. Germline lookup yields CDR1 KGHSH and CDR2 LQKENI. The ends were cut back, 5 bases at V and 6 bases at J, with 19 bases in the middle. The CDR3 DNA is TGTGCCAGCTCATCCTTTATCAGGGGCGACGATGGCTACACCTTC. This translates into CASSSFIRGDDGYTF.

At least ten counts were recorded for this clone. V and J are TRBV6-2 or TRBV6-3 and TRBJ2-7, with 7 bases fitting TRBD1. The CDR3 is 13 amino acids. After removal of 6 bases from V and 2 bases from J, the junction contained 4 bases not matched to a gene. From germline, CDR1 is MNHEY and CDR2 SVGEGT. In DNA form, the CDR3 reads TGTGCCAGCAGCAAGACAGGGACCTACGAGCAGTACTTC. Translation gives CASSKTGTYEQYF.

This chain uses TRBV19 with TRBJ2-7; D is possibly TRBD1 (6 bases). With 7 bases removed from V and 2 bases from J, the gap between germline ends came to 15 bases. CDR1 is LNHDA and CDR2 is SQIVND in the germline V gene (reference sequence). This CDR3 region has 14 residues. The CDR3 coding sequence is TGTGCCAGTACAGGGGTGATAGAACCCTACGAGCAGTACTTC. Its protein product is CASTGVIEPYEQYF.